The entry that follows covers one TCR beta chain sequence. This entry comes from a study of control samples from healthy donors and cancer patients. TCRdb keeps only in-frame clones here, not all; method: immunoSEQ multiplex PCR. Of some 410,000 clones listed, 75% to 95% are singletons. The CDR3 totals 15 residues. Germline V gene data show CDR1 as MNHEY and CDR2 as SVGEGT. V lost 2 bases and J 4 bases, leaving 14 bases between the germline ends. The source material was PBMCs. V and J are TRBV6-2 or TRBV6-3 and TRBJ1-1; possibly TRBD1 for D (6 bases). The sequence came from a man in his forties with head and neck cancer. In DNA, the CDR3 is TGTGCCAGCAGTTACGCGGGGGCGATCGTCACTGAAGCTTTCTTT. It specifies CASSYAGAIVTEAFF.